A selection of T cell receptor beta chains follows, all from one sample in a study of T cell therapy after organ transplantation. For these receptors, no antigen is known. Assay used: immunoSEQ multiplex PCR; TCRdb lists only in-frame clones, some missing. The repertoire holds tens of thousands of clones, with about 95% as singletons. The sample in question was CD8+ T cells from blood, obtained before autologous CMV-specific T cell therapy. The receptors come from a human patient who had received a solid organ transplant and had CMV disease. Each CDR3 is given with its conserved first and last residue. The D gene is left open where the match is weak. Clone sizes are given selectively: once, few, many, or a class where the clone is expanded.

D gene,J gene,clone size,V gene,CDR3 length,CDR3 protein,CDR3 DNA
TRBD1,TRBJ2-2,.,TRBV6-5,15,CASRFQGEGTGELFF,TGTGCCAGCAGGTTTCAGGGGGAAGGCACCGGGGAGCTGTTTTTT
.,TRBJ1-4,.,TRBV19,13,CASSHDIEEKLFF,TGTGCCAGTAGTCATGACATTGAGGAAAAACTGTTTTTT
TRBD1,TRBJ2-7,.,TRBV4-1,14,CASSPKQGAGEQYF,TGCGCCAGCAGCCCGAAACAGGGGGCTGGGGAGCAGTACTTC
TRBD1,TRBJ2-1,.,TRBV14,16,CASSQDPGQGDNEQFF,TGTGCCAGCAGCCAAGATCCGGGACAGGGGGACAATGAGCAGTTCTTC
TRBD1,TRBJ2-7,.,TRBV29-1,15,CSARNPGTGEYEQYF,TGCAGCGCTCGGAACCCGGGGACAGGGGAGTACGAGCAGTACTTC
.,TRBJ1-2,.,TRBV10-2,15,CASSESATGWYGYTF,TGCGCCAGCAGTGAGAGCGCTACAGGGTGGTATGGCTACACCTTC
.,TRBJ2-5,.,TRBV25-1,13,CASSLGSQETQYF,TGTGCCAGCTCCCTGGGGTCCCAAGAGACCCAGTACTTC
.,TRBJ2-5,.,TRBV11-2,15,CATSVGDVPQETQYF,TGTGCCACCAGTGTCGGGGACGTACCTCAAGAGACCCAGTACTTC
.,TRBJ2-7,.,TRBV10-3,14,CAISESQVSYEQYF,TGTGCCATCAGTGAGTCACAGGTCTCCTACGAGCAGTACTTC
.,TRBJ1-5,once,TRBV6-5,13,CASSYYSNQPQHF,TGTGCCAGCAGTTACTATAGCAATCAGCCCCAGCATTTT
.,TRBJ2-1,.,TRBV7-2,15,CASSAGPYSYNEQFF,TGTGCCAGCAGCGCGGGACCATACTCCTACAATGAGCAGTTCTTC
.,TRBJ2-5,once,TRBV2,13,CASLKGVRETQYF,TGTGCCAGCCTGAAGGGGGTTCGAGAGACCCAGTACTTC
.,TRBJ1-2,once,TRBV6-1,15,CASSEDRVILYGYTF,TGTGCCAGCAGTGAAGACAGGGTGATTCTCTATGGCTACACCTTC
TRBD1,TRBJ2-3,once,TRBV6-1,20,CASSEFPGTAMNTSTDTQYF,TGTGCCAGCAGTGAATTTCCCGGGACAGCAATGAACACTAGCACAGATACGCAGTATTTT
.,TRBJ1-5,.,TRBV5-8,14,CASSLRGTGKTQHF,TGTGCCAGCAGCTTGCGTGGGACGGGGAAGACCCAGCATTTT
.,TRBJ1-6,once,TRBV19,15,CASSIVKGSNSPLHF,TGTGCCAGTAGTATAGTGAAGGGTAGCAATTCACCCCTCCACTTT
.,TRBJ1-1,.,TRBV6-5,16,CASSYPGAGKWTEAFF,TGTGCCAGCAGTTACCCCGGGGCGGGGAAATGGACTGAAGCTTTCTTT
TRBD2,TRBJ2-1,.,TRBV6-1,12,CASTFAGDEQFF,TGTGCCAGCACGTTTGCGGGGGATGAGCAGTTCTTC
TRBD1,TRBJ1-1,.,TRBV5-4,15,CASSLLQGASTEAFF,TGTGCCAGCAGCTTATTACAGGGGGCCAGCACTGAAGCTTTCTTT
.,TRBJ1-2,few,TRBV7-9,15,CASRDLVGANYGYTF,TGTGCCAGCAGAGACCTGGTGGGCGCTAACTATGGCTACACCTTC
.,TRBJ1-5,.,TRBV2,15,CASSEALTVNQPQHF,TGTGCCAGCAGTGAAGCGCTCACGGTCAATCAGCCCCAGCATTTT
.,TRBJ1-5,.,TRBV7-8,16,CASSLATGAPNQPQHF,TGTGCCAGCAGCTTAGCCACAGGAGCCCCCAATCAGCCCCAGCATTTT
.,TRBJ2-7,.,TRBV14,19,CASSQKPGAMWRESYEQYF,TGTGCCAGCAGCCAAAAACCGGGGGCTATGTGGCGGGAGTCCTACGAGCAGTACTTC
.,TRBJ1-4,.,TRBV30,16,CAWNNGVGVTNEKLFF,TGTGCCTGGAACAATGGAGTGGGGGTAACTAATGAAAAACTGTTTTTT
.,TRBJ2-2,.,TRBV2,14,CASSEGYNTGELFF,TGTGCCAGCAGTGAGGGGTATAACACCGGGGAGCTGTTTTTT
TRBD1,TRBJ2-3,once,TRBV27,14,CASSMGQGADTQYF,TGTGCCAGCAGTATGGGACAGGGCGCAGATACGCAGTATTTT
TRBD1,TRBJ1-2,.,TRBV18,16,CASSPNGGQADYGYTF,TGTGCCAGCTCACCAAACGGAGGACAGGCGGACTATGGCTACACCTTC
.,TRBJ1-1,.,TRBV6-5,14,CASSLEGLNTEAFF,TGTGCCAGCAGCCTTGAGGGTCTGAACACTGAAGCTTTCTTT
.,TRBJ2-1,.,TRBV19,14,CASSMVRANNEQFF,TGTGCCAGTAGTATGGTTAGGGCTAACAATGAGCAGTTCTTC
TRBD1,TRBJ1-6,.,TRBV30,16,CAWTSRYRGPNSPLHF,TGTGCCTGGACCTCAAGGTACAGGGGACCAAATTCACCCCTCCACTTT
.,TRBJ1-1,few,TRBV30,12,CAWTPRNTEAFF,TGTGCCTGGACCCCACGGAACACTGAAGCTTTCTTT
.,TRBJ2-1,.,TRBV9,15,CASSPRGISYNEQFF,TGTGCCAGCAGCCCACGCGGGATCTCCTACAATGAGCAGTTCTTC
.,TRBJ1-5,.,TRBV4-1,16,CASSQKQGREYQPQHF,TGCGCCAGCAGCCAGAAACAGGGCAGGGAGTATCAGCCCCAGCATTTT
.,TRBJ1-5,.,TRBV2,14,CASSDPRAGQPQHF,TGTGCCAGCAGTGATCCCAGGGCGGGTCAGCCCCAGCATTTT
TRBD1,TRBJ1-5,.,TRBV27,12,CASRTGVQPQHF,TGTGCCAGCCGGACAGGGGTCCAGCCCCAGCATTTT
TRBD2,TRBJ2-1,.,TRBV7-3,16,CASSHSETSIDNEQFF,TGTGCCAGCAGCCACTCGGAGACTAGCATCGACAATGAGCAGTTCTTC
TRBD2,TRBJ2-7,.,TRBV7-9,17,CASSPSSRGSLPHEQYF,TGTGCCAGCAGCCCCTCCTCCCGCGGGAGTCTGCCCCACGAGCAGTACTTC
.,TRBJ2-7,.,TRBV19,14,CASSTPGLSYEQYF,TGTGCCAGTAGTACGCCGGGCCTCTCCTACGAGCAGTACTTC
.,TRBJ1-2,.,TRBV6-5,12,CASSETAYGYTF,TGTGCCAGCAGCGAGACTGCTTATGGCTACACCTTC
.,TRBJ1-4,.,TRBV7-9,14,CASSRILGNEKLFF,TGTGCCAGCAGCCGTATTTTGGGTAATGAAAAACTGTTTTTT
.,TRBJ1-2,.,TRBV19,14,CASSMGRSNYGYTF,TGTGCCAGTAGTATGGGAAGGTCTAACTATGGCTACACCTTC
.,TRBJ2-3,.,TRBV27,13,CASSIGSPDTQYF,TGTGCCAGCAGCATTGGGAGCCCAGATACGCAGTATTTT
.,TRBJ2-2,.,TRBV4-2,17,CASSPVLKTANTGELFF,TGTGCCAGCAGCCCAGTCCTCAAGACAGCCAACACCGGGGAGCTGTTTTTT
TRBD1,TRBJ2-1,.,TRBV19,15,CASSIWDRGKDEQFF,TGTGCCAGTAGTATCTGGGACAGGGGGAAGGATGAGCAGTTCTTC
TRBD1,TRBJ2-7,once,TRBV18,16,CASSLYRDRVFYEQYF,TGTGCCAGCTCACTTTACCGGGACAGGGTTTTCTACGAGCAGTACTTC
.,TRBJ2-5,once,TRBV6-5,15,CASRRDSRGTETQYF,TGTGCCAGCAGGAGGGACTCTAGGGGGACGGAGACCCAGTACTTC
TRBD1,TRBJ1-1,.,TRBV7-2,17,CASSSQSLGQGNTEAFF,TGTGCCAGCAGCTCCCAATCTTTGGGACAGGGGAACACTGAAGCTTTCTTT
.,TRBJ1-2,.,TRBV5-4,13,CASSLAGEVEYTF,TGTGCCAGCAGCTTGGCCGGAGAAGTCGAATACACCTTC
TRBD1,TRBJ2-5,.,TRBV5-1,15,CASSLGDRGEETQYF,TGCGCCAGCAGCTTGGGGGACAGGGGCGAAGAGACCCAGTACTTC
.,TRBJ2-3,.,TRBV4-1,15,CASSQEVLGRDTQYF,TGCGCCAGCAGCCAAGAAGTCCTAGGAAGGGATACGCAGTATTTT
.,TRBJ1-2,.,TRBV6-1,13,CASSEDQRDGYTF,TGTGCCAGCAGTGAAGACCAACGGGATGGCTACACCTTC
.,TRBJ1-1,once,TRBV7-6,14,CASSPLGSRTEAFF,TGTGCCAGCAGCCCCCTCGGTAGTCGGACTGAAGCTTTCTTT
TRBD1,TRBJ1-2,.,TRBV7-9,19,CASSLPRDRESHRRGAHTF,TGTGCCAGCAGCTTACCGCGGGACAGGGAAAGTCATAGAAGGGGGGCCCACACCTTC
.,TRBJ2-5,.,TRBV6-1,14,CASSDRGRGETQYF,TGTGCCAGCAGTGACAGGGGTCGGGGAGAGACCCAGTACTTC
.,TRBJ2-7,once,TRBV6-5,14,CASSSYVDAYEQYF,TGTGCCAGCAGTTCATATGTCGACGCCTACGAGCAGTACTTC
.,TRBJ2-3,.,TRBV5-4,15,CASSFRQGETDTQYF,TGTGCCAGCAGCTTTAGGCAGGGTGAAACAGATACGCAGTATTTT
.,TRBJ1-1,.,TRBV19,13,CASSISGYTEAFF,TGTGCCAGTAGTATCTCAGGGTACACTGAAGCTTTCTTT
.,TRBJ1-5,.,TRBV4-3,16,CASSHGLGGTNQPQHF,TGCGCCAGCAGCCACGGCCTTGGGGGAACCAATCAGCCCCAGCATTTT